The 14 T cell receptor beta chains listed next were all sequenced from one sample in a study of cytomegalovirus exposure and HLA in healthy donors. The PCR had 60 Vbeta and 13 Jbeta primers. Using immunoSEQ multiplex PCR, the repertoire was profiled, and TCRdb retains in-frame clones only, with some absent. The repertoire includes some 250,000 clones, about four fifths of them detected once, and more than 5% sits in the top ten. Sequenced material: PBMCs. These receptor sequences come from a woman aged 40 to 50 in good health and CMV-seropositive.

The chain employs TRBV9 and TRBJ2-2, with 9 nucleotides matching TRBD1. Unmatched junction bases numbered 2, after V lost 0 bases and J lost 5 bases. The CDR3 has 15 amino acids. Germline V gene data show CDR1 as SGDLS and CDR2 as YYNGEE. In nucleotides, the CDR3 is TGTGCCAGCAGCGTAGGGACAGGGGTGACCGGGGAGCTGTTTTTT. This translates into CASSVGTGVTGELFF.

CDR3 residues: CASSQARQGGSYGYTF. The CDR3 nucleotides are TGCGCCAGCAGCCAAGCTCGACAGGGTGGCAGCTATGGCTACACCTTC. The chain couples TRBV4-1 to TRBJ1-2; 7 bases match TRBD1. CDR3 length: 16 residues. Trimming removed 1 base from V and 4 bases from J; junction bases left unmatched: 9. CDR1 and CDR2 from the germline V gene are MGHRA and YSYEKL.

CDR3 loop: CASSPGDNSGNTIYF. CDR3 DNA: TGTGCCAGCAGTCCAGGGGACAACTCTGGAAACACCATATATTTT. This chain links TRBV6-1 with TRBJ1-3, with D possibly being TRBD1 (6 bases). Trimming removed 5 bases from V and 0 bases from J, with 11 bases in between. The CDR3 totals 15 residues. Germline V gene data show CDR1 as MNHNS and CDR2 as SASEGT.

This clone was picked up a small number of times. The chain carries TRBV4-1 and TRBJ1-4; D may be TRBD1 (5 bases). Germline CDR1 is MGHRA and CDR2 is YSYEKL. This CDR3 is built from 14 residues. The germline V and J ends were trimmed by 1 base and 8 bases, with 11 bases remaining between them. The CDR3 DNA sequence: TGCGCCAGCAGCCAAGTGGCAGGGTACGAAAAACTGTTTTTT. This translates into CASSQVAGYEKLFF.

This chain links TRBV5-5 with TRBJ2-1; 8 bases map to TRBD2. Germline V gene lookup returns CDR1 SGHKS and CDR2 YYEKEE (reference sequence). The CDR3 length is 15 residues. The J segment lost 4 bases and the V segment lost 2 bases, leaving 5 bases of the junction unmatched. The CDR3 nucleotides are TGTGCCAGCAGCTTACTAGCGGAAATTTACAATGAGCAGTTCTTC. Residues: CASSLLAEIYNEQFF.

V usage is TRBV19 and J usage is TRBJ2-2; no reliable D call. V gave up 3 bases and J gave up 7 bases, with 6 bases separating them. There are 12 residues in the CDR3. Germline loops: CDR1 LNHDA, CDR2 SQIVND (reference sequence). The DNA for the CDR3 is TGTGCCAGTAGTATCTATGGCGGGGAGCTGTTTTTT. It translates to CASSIYGGELFF.

The V call is TRBV7-3, the J call TRBJ1-1, with TRBD1 matching over 8 bases. Germline V gene lookup returns CDR1 SGHTA and CDR2 FQGTGA. CDR3 length equals 16 residues. J gave up 5 bases and V 0 bases, and 8 bases lay outside the gene matches. CDR3 in amino acids: CASSLTADRAFTEAFF. The CDR3 DNA is TGTGCCAGCAGCTTAACGGCGGACAGGGCTTTTACTGAAGCTTTCTTT. Based on the CDR3 plus reference TRBV7-3 and TRBJ1-1, the full variable domain is GAGVSQTPSNKVTEKGKYVELRCDPISGHTALYWYRQSLGQGPEFLIYFQGTGAADDSGLPNDRFFAVRPEGSVSTLKIQRTERGDSAVYLCASSLTADRAFTEAFFGQGTRLTVV.

The DNA for the CDR3 is TGTGCCAGCAGCAAATATTCTAGCGGGATAAGCAATACGCAGTATTTT. Translation: CASSKYSSGISNTQYF. This sequence joins TRBV21-1 and TRBJ2-3; the D call TRBD2 from the table was never checked on the DNA. TRBV21-1 counts as a pseudogene. This CDR3 spans 16 amino acids.

V usage is TRBV6-1 and J usage is TRBJ1-1, with D uncertain. The germline V and J ends were trimmed by 2 bases and 2 bases, with 15 bases remaining between them. Per germline, CDR1 MNHNS and CDR2 SASEGT. The CDR3 runs to 16 residues. The chain's CDR3 is CASSENPNLANTEAFF. In DNA form, the CDR3 reads TGTGCCAGCAGTGAAAACCCCAATTTGGCAAACACTGAAGCTTTCTTT.

This chain connects TRBV5-4 to TRBJ2-5; D not resolved. The J call may be in error: the DNA end matches TRBJ2-7 better. The length of the CDR3 is 13 residues. CDR1 is SGHNT, CDR2 YYREEE, per germline (reference sequence). DNA of the CDR3: TGTGCCAGCAGCCCATTTCCTAGGAACGAGCAGTACTTC. This encodes CASSPFPRNEQYF.

In DNA form, the CDR3 reads TGTGCCAGCAGTGACTCAACAGGGGGCAGGACTGAAGCTTTCTTT. Its translation is CASSDSTGGRTEAFF. The chain employs TRBV6-4 and TRBJ1-1; 9 nucleotides align to TRBD1. CDR1 and CDR2 from the germline V gene are MRHNA and SNTAGT. This CDR3 region has 15 residues. V lost 0 bases, J lost 5 bases, and 4 bases stayed unmatched.

This chain connects TRBV10-3 to TRBJ2-5, with 7 positions matching TRBD1. The germline CDR1 and CDR2 sequences are ENHRY and SYGVKD. After removal of 2 bases from V and 4 bases from J, the junction contained 7 bases not matched to a gene. CDR3 size: 15 residues. CDR3 DNA sequence: TGTGCCATCAGTGAGAGTCCAGGGGGAAGAGAGACCCAGTACTTC. Its protein is CAISESPGGRETQYF.

The V and J genes are TRBV2 and TRBJ1-1; D not resolved. The germline V and J ends were trimmed by 2 bases and 0 bases, with 13 bases remaining between them. The CDR3 loop spans 16 amino acids. Looked up from germline, CDR1 is SNHLY and CDR2 is FYNNEI. CDR3 residues: CASSENSPGMNTEAFF. The CDR3 bases are TGTGCCAGCAGTGAAAACTCCCCAGGCATGAACACTGAAGCTTTCTTT. Complete variable domain (other parts from reference TRBV2 and TRBJ1-1): EPEVTQTPSHQVTQMGQEVILRCVPISNHLYFYWYRQILGQKVEFLVSFYNNEISEKSEIFDDQFSVERPDGSNFTLKIRSTKLEDSAMYFCASSENSPGMNTEAFFGQGTRLTVV.

The table lists this clone with a few counts. CDR3 DNA: TGTGCCAGCAGTGAAGGAGGACTAGCCTACGAGCAGTACTTC. Protein: CASSEGGLAYEQYF. This rearrangement joins TRBV6-1 to TRBJ2-7; 7 nucleotides line up with TRBD2. The germline gives CDR1 MNHNS, CDR2 SASEGT. This CDR3 region has 14 residues. The V segment lost 1 base and the J segment 2 bases; nucleotides outside the gene matches: 2.